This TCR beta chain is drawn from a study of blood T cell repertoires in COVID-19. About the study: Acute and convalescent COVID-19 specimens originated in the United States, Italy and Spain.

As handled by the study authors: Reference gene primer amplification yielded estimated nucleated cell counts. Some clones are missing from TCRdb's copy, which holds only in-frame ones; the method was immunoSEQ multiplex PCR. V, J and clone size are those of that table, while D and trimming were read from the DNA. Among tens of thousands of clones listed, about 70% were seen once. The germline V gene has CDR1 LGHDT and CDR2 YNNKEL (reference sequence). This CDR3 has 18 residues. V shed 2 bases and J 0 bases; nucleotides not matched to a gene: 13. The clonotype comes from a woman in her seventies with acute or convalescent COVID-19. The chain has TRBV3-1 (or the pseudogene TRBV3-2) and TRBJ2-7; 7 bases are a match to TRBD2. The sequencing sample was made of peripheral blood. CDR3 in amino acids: CASSQSGFSGAFSYEQYF. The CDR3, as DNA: TGTGCCAGCAGCCAATCGGGTTTCAGCGGGGCCTTCTCCTACGAGCAGTACTTC.